The 10 T cell receptor beta chains given below trace back to one sample, sequenced in a study of Ad26.COV2.S vaccination and SARS-CoV-2 variants. The treatment: roughly 19 received Ad26.COV2.S at low or high dose, single or two shots; several received placebo; per-sample allocation not given. After the first vaccine or placebo injection, samples were drawn on day 63. Profiled with immunoSEQ multiplex PCR; TCRdb holds only in-frame clones, not every one. The sample consists of hundreds of thousands of clones, more than 70% of them appearing once. Source: peripheral blood, taken in a trial of Ad26.COV2.S vaccine versus placebo. Every receptor here comes from a person between 18 and 65 years old who received the Ad26.COV2.S COVID-19 vaccine or a placebo.

This rearrangement joins TRBV19 to TRBJ2-7; TRBD1 matches at 9 bases. Germline values: CDR1 LNHDA, CDR2 SQIVND (reference sequence). The junction had 7 bases not matched to a gene; V was cut back by 8 bases and J by 2 bases. The CDR3 spans 14 residues. CDR3 DNA: TGTGCCAGTCAAAGGGGACAGGGAGCCTACGAGCAGTACTTC. It translates to CASQRGQGAYEQYF. Full variable domain (rest looked up from reference TRBV19 and TRBJ2-7): DGGITQSPKYLFRKEGQNVTLSCEQNLNHDAMYWYRQDPGQGLRLIYYSQIVNDFQKGDIAEGYSVSREKKESFPLTVTSAQKNPTAFYLCASQRGQGAYEQYFGPGTRLTVT.

The chain carries TRBV2 and TRBJ2-7; 9 nucleotides match TRBD2. J was trimmed by 6 bases and V by 7 bases; bases with no gene match: 13. Germline V gene data show CDR1 as SNHLY and CDR2 as FYNNEI. The CDR3 contains 15 residues. The CDR3 region has the DNA TGTGCCAGCACACTACGTAGCGGGAGTAGTGGCGAGCAGTACTTC. As protein: CASTLRSGSSGEQYF.

This clone has a handful of counts. This chain joins TRBV14 and TRBJ1-1; D ambiguous. V lost 0 bases and J lost 4, with 6 bases in between. Germline CDR1 reads SGHDN; CDR2 reads FVKESK. The CDR3 extends over 13 amino acids. CDR3: CASSQEVSTEAFF. CDR3 coding DNA: TGTGCCAGCAGCCAAGAGGTTAGCACTGAAGCTTTCTTT.

V usage is TRBV29-1 and J usage is TRBJ2-4; D call uncertain. The germline V and J ends were trimmed by 1 base and 0 bases, with 4 bases remaining between them. The CDR3 is 13 residues long. Germline CDR1 is SQVTM and CDR2 is ANQGSEA. CDR3 nucleotide sequence: TGCAGCGTTGAAGGGATAGCCAAAAACATTCAGTACTTC. Translation gives CSVEGIAKNIQYF.

This sequence joins TRBV5-1 and TRBJ2-5; the match to TRBD2 covers 7 bases. This CDR3 contains 13 residues. V shed 3 bases and J 5 bases; nucleotides not matched to a gene: 4. Germline CDR1 and CDR2: SGHRS and YFSETQ. This CDR3 reads CASSSGLYETQYF. The CDR3 DNA reads as TGCGCCAGCAGCTCGGGACTATACGAGACCCAGTACTTC.

The rearrangement uses TRBV7-2 and TRBJ2-3; D is undetermined. This CDR3 spans 16 amino acids. V was trimmed by 1 base and J by 5 bases, leaving 16 bases between them. Germline V gene sequence: CDR1 SGHTA, CDR2 FQGNSA. The CDR3 spells CASSLGLARSLDTQYF. CDR3 sequence (DNA): TGTGCCAGCAGCTTAGGGTTGGCCCGTTCCCTAGATACGCAGTATTTT. Looking up the rest from reference TRBV7-2 and TRBJ2-3 gives the full variable domain: GAGVSQSPSNKVTEKGKDVELRCDPISGHTALYWYRQSLGQGLEFLIYFQGNSAPDKSGLPSDRFSAERTGGSVSTLTIQRTQQEDSAVYLCASSLGLARSLDTQYFGPGTRLTVL.

This clone is termed medium-sized. The J gene is TRBJ2-3, the V gene TRBV11-1, with a tentative D call TRBD2 (6 bases). The CDR3 sequence is 14 residues long. Trimming took 4 bases from V and 2 from J, leaving 10 bases between them. CDR1 is SGHAT and CDR2 is FQDESV in the germline V gene (reference sequence). The CDR3 DNA sequence: TGTGCCAGCAGCTCCGGGACTTTCACAGATACGCAGTATTTT. It codes for CASSSGTFTDTQYF.

This chain links TRBV10-3 with TRBJ1-2, with 7 positions matching TRBD1. V lost 8 bases and J lost 5; bases outside the gene matches: 14. The germline V gene has CDR1 ENHRY and CDR2 SYGVKD. The CDR3 is 15 amino acids. The CDR3 DNA sequence: TGTGCCATCGTAAAAGGCTCCCAGGGGGGGTATGGCTACACCTTC. Translating it yields CAIVKGSQGGYGYTF.

This clone turned up a few times. This chain joins TRBV3-1 (or the pseudogene TRBV3-2) and TRBJ1-2; no firm D call. CDR1 and CDR2 (germline): LGHDT, YNNKEL (reference sequence). The CDR3 covers 15 residues. The V end was cut by 3 bases, the J end by 6 bases, with 17 bases between. This CDR3 reads CASSQAHKNPNGYTF. CDR3 DNA sequence: TGTGCCAGCAGCCAGGCTCACAAAAACCCAAATGGCTACACCTTC.

V gene TRBV6-5 combines with J gene TRBJ1-6; 7 bases line up with TRBD1. Trimming took 5 bases from V and 8 from J; bases not matched to a gene: 3. The CDR3 is 13 amino acids. CDR1 and CDR2 from the germline V gene are MNHEY and SVGAGI. The CDR3 sequence: CASSRTGDSPLHF. CDR3 in DNA: TGTGCCAGCAGTCGTACAGGGGATTCACCCCTCCACTTT.